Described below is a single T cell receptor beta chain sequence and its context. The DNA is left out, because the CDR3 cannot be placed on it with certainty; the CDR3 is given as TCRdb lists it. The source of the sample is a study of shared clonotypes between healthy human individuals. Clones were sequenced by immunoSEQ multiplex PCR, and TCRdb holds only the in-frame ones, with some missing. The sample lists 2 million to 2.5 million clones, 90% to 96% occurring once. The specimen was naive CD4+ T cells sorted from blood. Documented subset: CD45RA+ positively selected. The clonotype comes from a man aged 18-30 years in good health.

The CDR3: CASSTSSSRGMNTEAFF. This rearrangement joins TRBV27 to TRBJ1-1; the table's D call TRBD1 went unverified against the DNA. The CDR3 length equals 17 residues, ends included. Germline assignment: CDR1 MNHEY and CDR2 SMNVEV (reference sequence).